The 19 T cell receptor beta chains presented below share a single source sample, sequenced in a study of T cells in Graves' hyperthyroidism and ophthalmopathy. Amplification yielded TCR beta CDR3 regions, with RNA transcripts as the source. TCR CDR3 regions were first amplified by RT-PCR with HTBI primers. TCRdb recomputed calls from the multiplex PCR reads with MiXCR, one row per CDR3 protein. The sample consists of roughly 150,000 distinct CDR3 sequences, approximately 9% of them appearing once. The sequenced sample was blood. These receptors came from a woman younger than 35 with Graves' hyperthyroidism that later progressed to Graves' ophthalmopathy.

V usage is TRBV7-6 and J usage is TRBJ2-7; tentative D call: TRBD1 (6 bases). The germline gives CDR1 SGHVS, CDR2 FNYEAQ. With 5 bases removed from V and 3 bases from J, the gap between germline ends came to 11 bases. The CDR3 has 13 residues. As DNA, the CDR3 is TGTGCCAGCAGCCCACCGGGACACTACGAGCAGTACTTC. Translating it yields CASSPPGHYEQYF.

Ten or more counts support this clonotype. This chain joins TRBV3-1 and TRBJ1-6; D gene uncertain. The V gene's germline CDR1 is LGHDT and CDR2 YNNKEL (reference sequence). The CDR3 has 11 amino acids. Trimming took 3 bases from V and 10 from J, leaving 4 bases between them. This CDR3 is CASSHRSPLHF. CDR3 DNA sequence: TGTGCCAGCAGCCACCGCTCACCCCTCCACTTT.

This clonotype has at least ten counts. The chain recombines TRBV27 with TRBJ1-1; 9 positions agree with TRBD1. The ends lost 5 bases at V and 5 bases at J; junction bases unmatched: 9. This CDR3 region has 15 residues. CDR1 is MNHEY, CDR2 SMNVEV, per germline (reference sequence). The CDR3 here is CASSPGTGKMTEAFF. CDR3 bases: TGTGCCAGCAGTCCCGGGACAGGGAAAATGACTGAAGCTTTCTTT.

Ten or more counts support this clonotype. This CDR3 is CASSQVNTGELFF. CDR3 DNA: TGTGCCAGCAGCCAAGTAAACACCGGGGAGCTGTTTTTT. The rearrangement links TRBV3-1 to TRBJ2-2; the D is unclear. V lost 1 base to trimming and J lost 2 bases, with 2 bases between them. This CDR3 has 13 amino acids. Germline V gives CDR1 LGHDT, CDR2 YNNKEL (reference sequence).

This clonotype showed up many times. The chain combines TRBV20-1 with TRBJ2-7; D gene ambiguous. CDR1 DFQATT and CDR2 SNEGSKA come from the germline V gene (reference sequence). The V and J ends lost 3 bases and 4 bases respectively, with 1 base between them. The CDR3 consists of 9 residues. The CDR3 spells CSASYEQYF. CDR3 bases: TGCAGTGCTAGTTACGAGCAGTACTTC.

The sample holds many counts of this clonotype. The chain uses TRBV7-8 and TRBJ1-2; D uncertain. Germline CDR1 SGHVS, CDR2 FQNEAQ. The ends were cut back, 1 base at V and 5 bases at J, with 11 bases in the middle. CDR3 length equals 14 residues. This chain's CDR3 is CASSLERLGYGYTF. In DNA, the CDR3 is TGTGCCAGCAGCTTAGAACGCCTGGGGTATGGCTACACCTTC.

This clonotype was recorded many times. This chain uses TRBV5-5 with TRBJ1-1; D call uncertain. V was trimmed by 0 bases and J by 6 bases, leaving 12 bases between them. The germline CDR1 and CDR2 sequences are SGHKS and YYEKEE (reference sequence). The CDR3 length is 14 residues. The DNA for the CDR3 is TGTGCCAGCAGCTTGGACGGGGAAAGGTCTGAAGCTTTCTTT. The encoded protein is CASSLDGERSEAFF.

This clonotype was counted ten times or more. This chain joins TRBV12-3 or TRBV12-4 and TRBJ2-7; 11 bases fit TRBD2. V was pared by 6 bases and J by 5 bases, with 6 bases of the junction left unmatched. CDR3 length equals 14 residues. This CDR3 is CASRTSGSFDEQYF. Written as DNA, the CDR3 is TGTGCCAGCAGAACTAGCGGGAGCTTCGACGAGCAGTACTTC.

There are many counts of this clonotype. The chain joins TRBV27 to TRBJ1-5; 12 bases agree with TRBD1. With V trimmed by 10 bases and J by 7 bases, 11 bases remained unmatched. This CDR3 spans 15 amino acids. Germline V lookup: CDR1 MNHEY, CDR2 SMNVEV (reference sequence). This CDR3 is CATKAGQGAHQPQHF. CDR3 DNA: TGTGCCACGAAAGCGGGACAGGGGGCTCACCAGCCCCAGCATTTT.

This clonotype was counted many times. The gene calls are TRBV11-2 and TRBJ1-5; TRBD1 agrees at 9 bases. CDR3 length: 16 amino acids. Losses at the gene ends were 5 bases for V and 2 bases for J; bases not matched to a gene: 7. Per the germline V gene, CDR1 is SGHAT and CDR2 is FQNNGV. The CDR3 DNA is TGTGCCAGCAGCATGGGACAGGGTAACGGCAATCAGCCCCAGCATTTT. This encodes CASSMGQGNGNQPQHF.

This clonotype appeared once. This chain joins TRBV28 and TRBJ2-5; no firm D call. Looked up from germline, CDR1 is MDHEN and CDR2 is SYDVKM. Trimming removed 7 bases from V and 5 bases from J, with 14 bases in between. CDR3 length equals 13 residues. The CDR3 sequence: CASTSNLGETQYF. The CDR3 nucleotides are TGTGCCAGCACCTCCAACCTGGGGGAGACCCAGTACTTC. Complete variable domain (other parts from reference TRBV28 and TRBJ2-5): DVKVTQSSRYLVKRTGEKVFLECVQDMDHENMFWYRQDPGLGLRLIYFSYDVKMKEKGDIPEGYSVSREKKERFSLILESASTNQTSMYLCASTSNLGETQYFGPGTRLLVL.

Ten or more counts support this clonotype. CDR3 nucleotides: TGTGCCAGCTCACCGACAGGTAGTCCGAACACTGAAGCTTTCTTT. Its protein is CASSPTGSPNTEAFF. This chain links TRBV18 with TRBJ1-1; D is perhaps TRBD1 (6 bases). Trimming removed 3 bases from V and 1 base from J, with 12 bases in between. The germline CDR1 and CDR2 sequences are KGHSH and LQKENI. This CDR3 spans 15 amino acids.

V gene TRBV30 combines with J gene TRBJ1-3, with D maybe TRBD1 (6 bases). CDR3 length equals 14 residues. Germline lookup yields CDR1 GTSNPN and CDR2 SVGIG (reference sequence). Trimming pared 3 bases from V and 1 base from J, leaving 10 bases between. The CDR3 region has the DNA TGTGCCTGGAGCGGGGGCAGGTCTGGAAACACCATATATTTT. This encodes CAWSGGRSGNTIYF. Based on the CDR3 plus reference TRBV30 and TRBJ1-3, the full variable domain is SQTIHQWPATLVQPVGSPLSLECTVEGTSNPNLYWYRQAAGRGLQLLFYSVGIGQISSEVPQNLSASRPQDRQFILSSKKLLLSDSGFYLCAWSGGRSGNTIYFGEGSWLTVV.

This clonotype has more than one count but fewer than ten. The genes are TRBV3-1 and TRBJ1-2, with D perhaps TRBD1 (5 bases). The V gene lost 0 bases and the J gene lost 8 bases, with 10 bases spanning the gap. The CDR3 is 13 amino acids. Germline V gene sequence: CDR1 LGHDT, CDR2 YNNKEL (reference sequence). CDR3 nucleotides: TGTGCCAGCAGCCAAGATCGGGGGAGCGGCTACACCTTC. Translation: CASSQDRGSGYTF.

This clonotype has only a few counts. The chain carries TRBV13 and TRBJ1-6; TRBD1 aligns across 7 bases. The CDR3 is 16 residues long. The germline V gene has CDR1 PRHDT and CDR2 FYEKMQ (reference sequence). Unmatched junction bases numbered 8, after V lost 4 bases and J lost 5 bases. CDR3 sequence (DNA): TGTGCCAGCAGCTCGCCGAAGGGGACAGATAATTCACCCCTCCACTTT. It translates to CASSSPKGTDNSPLHF.

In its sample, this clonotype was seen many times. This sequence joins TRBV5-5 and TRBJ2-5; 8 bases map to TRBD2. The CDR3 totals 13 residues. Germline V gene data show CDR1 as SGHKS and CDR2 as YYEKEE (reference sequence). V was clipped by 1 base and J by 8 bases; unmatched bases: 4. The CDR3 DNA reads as TGTGCCAGCAGCTTGCCCAGCGGGGGAACCCAGTACTTC. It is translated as CASSLPSGGTQYF.

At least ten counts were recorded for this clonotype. Here the CDR3 reads CASSLVGSGSPKNIQYF. Written as DNA, the CDR3 is TGCGCCAGCAGCTTGGTGGGTAGCGGGAGCCCCAAAAACATTCAGTACTTC. This sequence joins TRBV5-1 and TRBJ2-4, with TRBD2 identical over 9 bases. V shed 0 bases, J shed 2 bases, and the junction held 6 bases outside the gene matches. Germline V lookup: CDR1 SGHRS, CDR2 YFSETQ. The CDR3 covers 17 residues.

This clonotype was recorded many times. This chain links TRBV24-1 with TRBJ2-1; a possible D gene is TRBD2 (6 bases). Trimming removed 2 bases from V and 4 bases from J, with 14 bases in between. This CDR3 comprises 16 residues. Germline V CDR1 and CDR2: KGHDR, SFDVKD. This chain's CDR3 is CATSDSTGLVYNEQFF. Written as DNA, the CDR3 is TGTGCCACCAGTGATTCAACGGGACTCGTGTACAATGAGCAGTTCTTC.

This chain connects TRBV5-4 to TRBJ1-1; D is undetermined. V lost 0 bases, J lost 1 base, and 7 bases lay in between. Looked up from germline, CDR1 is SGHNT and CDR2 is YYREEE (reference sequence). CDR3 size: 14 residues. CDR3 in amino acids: CASSLARKNTEAFF. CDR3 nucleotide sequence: TGTGCCAGCAGCTTGGCGCGGAAGAACACTGAAGCTTTCTTT.